This T cell receptor beta chain originates from a study of shared clonotypes between healthy human individuals. At a deep level, the assay was run. Sorted-subset replicate PCR reactions were performed with around 210 ng DNA, corresponding to 25,000 to 35,000 T cell genomes. Measured with immunoSEQ multiplex PCR; TCRdb has only the in-frame clones, and not every one. The sample consists of hundreds of thousands of clones, around 90% of them appearing once. Regarding this clone: Its antigen is as yet unknown.

Findings of the study overall: Around 5% was the fraction of naive CD4 clonotypes found shared across a few donors.

This CDR3 is built from 14 residues. Germline V lookup: CDR1 SGHNT, CDR2 YYREEE (reference sequence). The V and J ends lost 4 bases and 6 bases respectively, with 13 bases between them. The TCR comes from a man aged 18-30 years in good health. The chain recombines TRBV5-4 with TRBJ2-2; D might be TRBD2 (5 bases). The sequenced material came from memory CD8+ T cells sorted from blood. The subset denotes: CD45RO+ cells pooled with CCR7-negative TemRA cells. CDR3 DNA: TGTGCCAGCAGCGCCGGGGAGTTAGCCGGGGAGCTGTTTTTT. As protein: CASSAGELAGELFF. The whole variable domain, remainder taken from reference TRBV5-4 and TRBJ2-2, is ETGVTQSPTHLIKTRGQQVTLRCSSQSGHNTVSWYQQALGQGPQFIFQYYREEENGRGNFPPRFSGLQFPNYSSELNVNALELDDSALYLCASSAGELAGELFFGEGSRLTVL.